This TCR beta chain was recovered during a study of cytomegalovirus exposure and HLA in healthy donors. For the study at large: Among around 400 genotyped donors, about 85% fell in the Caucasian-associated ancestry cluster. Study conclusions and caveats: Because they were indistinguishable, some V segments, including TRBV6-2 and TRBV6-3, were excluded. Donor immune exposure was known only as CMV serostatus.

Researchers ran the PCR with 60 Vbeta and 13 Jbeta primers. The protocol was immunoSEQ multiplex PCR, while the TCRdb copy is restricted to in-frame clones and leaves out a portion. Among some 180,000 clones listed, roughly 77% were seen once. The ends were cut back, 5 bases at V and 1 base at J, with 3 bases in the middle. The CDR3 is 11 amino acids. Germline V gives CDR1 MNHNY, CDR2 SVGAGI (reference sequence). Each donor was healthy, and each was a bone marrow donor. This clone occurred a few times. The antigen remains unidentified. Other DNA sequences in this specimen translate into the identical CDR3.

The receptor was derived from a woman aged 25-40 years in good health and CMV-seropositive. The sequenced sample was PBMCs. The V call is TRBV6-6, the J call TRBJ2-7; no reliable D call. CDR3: CASSPSYEQYF. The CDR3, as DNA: TGTGCCAGCAGTCCATCCTACGAGCAGTACTTC.